This T cell receptor beta chain was captured in a study of T cell repertoires in cytomegalovirus infection (dated by TCRdb to the late 2010s). In the study overall: Alongside well-studied HLA-B-restricted epitopes, the peptide stimulations were aimed at recently identified HLA-C-restricted CMV epitopes, whose presentation resists viral immunomodulation. Donor HLA type was relevant to the analysis, because carriage of CMV infection together with the matching HLA type was indicated by public TCR beta signatures. Summary of the overall study and its limitations: The ex vivo response was dominated by HLA-C-restricted CMV-specific TCR beta clonotypes, which also provided the single most frequent clonotype in two of eight donors. In both this cohort and an independent cohort of under 450 donors, the cumulative frequency of public TCR beta family members distinguished carriers of CMV infection plus the relevant HLA type.

CDR1 and CDR2, per the germline V gene (reference sequence), are MNHEY and SMNVEV. Relative to germline, V is missing 2 bases and J is missing 3 bases, with 6 bases of the junction outside any gene match. Its CDR3 holds 15 amino acids, cysteine through phenylalanine. Only the CDR3 DNA stays, 45 bases, in frame from base 1. As regards this clonotype: The clone's antigen remains unknown. Per-nucleotide qualities are absent, and no much larger clonotype sits a single base away.

Explained via the paper, the treatment or condition label denotes: in vitro stimulation with specific CMV peptide epitopes to enrich CMV-specific T cells. Sequencing relied on an Illumina HiSeq 1500. TCRdb reprocessed the public reads (quality trimming at Q25 with fastp, clone calling with MiXCR) and kept in-frame beta chains. A single entry per CDR3 protein holds the most common genes and DNA from its merged rows. The sample data list fewer than 1,000,000 distinct CDR3 sequences, and roughly 31% of these were observed just once. The ten largest account for about 14% of the sample. Sequencing was performed on cultured CD8+ T cells from PBMCs, taken from culture after CMV antigen stimulation. This chain joins TRBV27 to TRBJ1-2; 7 nucleotides in the junction match TRBD1. The sequence came from a human donor in good health (CMV status not recorded). Some clones in this sample may be carry-over from other donors' samples. The DNA sequence is TGTGCCAGCAGTTTAAGGGGGCGCGTGGACTATGGCTACACCTTC. The encoded protein is CASSLRGRVDYGYTF.